These 27 T cell receptor beta chains originate from one sample sequenced in a study of blood T cell repertoires in COVID-19. Profiled with immunoSEQ multiplex PCR; TCRdb holds only in-frame clones, not every one. The sample consists of about 240,000 clones, approximately 80% of them appearing once. The sequencing input was peripheral blood. These receptors all come from a woman aged 55-70 years with active or convalescent COVID-19.

The chain is built from TRBV6-1 and TRBJ1-5, with TRBD1 identical over 10 bases. CDR1 MNHNS and CDR2 SASEGT come from the germline V gene. V shed 3 bases and J 2 bases; nucleotides not matched to a gene: 7. There are 17 residues in the CDR3. The CDR3 sequence: CASSEFGQGVGNQPQHF. The CDR3 region has the DNA TGTGCCAGCAGTGAGTTCGGACAGGGGGTTGGCAATCAGCCCCAGCATTTT.

This rearrangement joins TRBV29-1 to TRBJ2-1; possibly TRBD2 for D (6 bases). This CDR3 spans 13 amino acids. V lost 7 bases and J 9 bases, leaving 19 bases between the germline ends. Germline V gives CDR1 SQVTM, CDR2 ANQGSEA. CDR3 DNA: TGCAGCGCCCGGGACTCAGCGATAGGTGAGCAGTTCTTC. Its protein product is CSARDSAIGEQFF.

The rearrangement links TRBV7-9 to TRBJ1-4; no clear D gene. Trimming took off 5 bases at V and 4 bases at J, with 14 bases between the two ends. Germline assignment: CDR1 SEHNR and CDR2 FQNEAQ (reference sequence). There are 15 residues in the CDR3. The CDR3 spells CASSPLGRDNEKLFF. CDR3 coding DNA: TGTGCCAGCAGCCCCCTCGGGAGGGATAATGAAAAACTGTTTTTT. The whole variable domain, remainder taken from reference TRBV7-9 and TRBJ1-4, is DTGVSQNPRHKITKRGQNVTFRCDPISEHNRLYWYRQTLGQGPEFLTYFQNEAQLEKSRLLSDRFSAERPKGSFSTLEIQRTEQGDSAMYLCASSPLGRDNEKLFFGSGTQLSVL.

The chain carries TRBV11-2 and TRBJ2-6, with D possibly matching TRBD2 (6 bases). V dropped 3 bases and J dropped 7 bases, with 10 bases sitting between them. The CDR3 length is 14 residues. Germline V gives CDR1 SGHAT, CDR2 FQNNGV. DNA for the CDR3: TGTGCCAGCAGCTTTTGGGGGGAAGCCAACGTCCTGACTTTC. Translation gives CASSFWGEANVLTF. Filled out from reference TRBV11-2 and TRBJ2-6, the complete variable domain reads EAGVAQSPRYKIIEKRQSVAFWCNPISGHATLYWYQQILGQGPKLLIQFQNNGVVDDSQLPKDRFSAERLKGVDSTLKIQPAKLEDSAVYLCASSFWGEANVLTFGAGSRLTVL.

The chain couples TRBV6-6 to TRBJ2-2, with D unclear. This CDR3 has 16 residues. V was trimmed by 0 bases and J by 2 bases, leaving 10 bases between them. Germline assignment: CDR1 MNHNY and CDR2 SVGAGI (reference sequence). CDR3 residues: CASSYSHRSNTGELFF. The CDR3 bases are TGTGCCAGCAGTTACTCGCACAGAAGTAACACCGGGGAGCTGTTTTTT.

This chain uses TRBV2 with TRBJ1-2; 8 bases match TRBD1. The CDR3 sequence is 12 residues long. Germline CDR1 is SNHLY and CDR2 is FYNNEI. V shed 9 bases, J shed 4 bases, and the junction held 4 bases outside the gene matches. Here the CDR3 DNA reads TGTGCCAGTTCAGGGGGCATCTATGGCTACACCTTC. It encodes CASSGGIYGYTF.

In its sample, this clone was seen a few times. J is TRBJ2-7 and V is TRBV7-6; 9 bases map to TRBD1. This CDR3 has 15 residues. Germline values: CDR1 SGHVS, CDR2 FNYEAQ. V lost 5 bases, J lost 2 bases, and 7 bases stayed unmatched. The CDR3: CASSLDRGFTYEQYF. CDR3 DNA: TGTGCCAGCAGCCTTGACAGGGGGTTCACCTACGAGCAGTACTTC. Based on the CDR3 plus reference TRBV7-6 and TRBJ2-7, the full variable domain is GAGVSQSPRYKVTKRGQDVALRCDPISGHVSLYWYRQALGQGPEFLTYFNYEAQQDKSGLPNDRFSAERPEGSISTLTIQRTEQRDSAMYRCASSLDRGFTYEQYFGPGTRLTVT.

This clone was counted ten times or more. The chain combines TRBV25-1 with TRBJ2-1; perhaps TRBD1 as D (7 bases). The germline V gene encodes CDR1 MGHDK and CDR2 SYGVNS. This CDR3 comprises 15 residues. The V gene lost 5 bases and the J gene lost 2 bases, with 13 bases spanning the gap. This CDR3 reads CASSPRGATYNEQFF. The CDR3 DNA is TGTGCCAGCAGTCCCAGGGGGGCTACCTACAATGAGCAGTTCTTC.

The chain has TRBV5-1 and TRBJ1-2; D is uncertain. The CDR3 consists of 15 residues. Deletions cut 0 bases from V and 5 bases from J, with 14 bases between. Germline V gene lookup returns CDR1 SGHRS and CDR2 YFSETQ. The DNA for the CDR3 is TGCGCCAGCAGCTTGGGGTCGGGTGCGGATTATGGCTACACCTTC. It translates to CASSLGSGADYGYTF.

In this sample, this clone turned up a few times. The genes are TRBV7-9 and TRBJ1-2; 9 bases align to TRBD1. This CDR3 is 16 amino acids long. The germline V gene encodes CDR1 SEHNR and CDR2 FQNEAQ (reference sequence). Losses at the gene ends were 5 bases for V and 4 bases for J; bases not matched to a gene: 11. CDR3 sequence: CASSVRGLQGAYGYTF. CDR3 nucleotides: TGTGCCAGCAGCGTCCGGGGGTTACAGGGGGCCTATGGCTACACCTTC.

The chain has TRBV6-5 and TRBJ2-3; 7 nucleotides agree with TRBD1. The CDR3 spans 14 residues. Per germline, CDR1 MNHEY and CDR2 SVGAGI. After removal of 4 bases from V and 3 bases from J, the junction contained 4 bases not matched to a gene. The CDR3, as DNA: TGTGCCAGCAGTTCCAGACAGGGAACAGATACGCAGTATTTT. Protein sequence: CASSSRQGTDTQYF.

This sequence joins TRBV19 and TRBJ2-2; the match to TRBD1 covers 8 bases. Germline CDR1 reads LNHDA; CDR2 reads SQIVND (reference sequence). CDR3 length: 16 amino acids. J gave up 5 bases and V 7 bases, and 12 bases lay outside the gene matches. The CDR3 region has the DNA TGTGCCAGTACGATGGGCACAGGGGGTGGGACCGGGGAGCTGTTTTTT. This translates into CASTMGTGGGTGELFF.

This chain uses TRBV19 with TRBJ1-1; 7 bases are a match to TRBD1. The J segment lost 0 bases and the V segment lost 6 bases, leaving 4 bases of the junction unmatched. The length of the CDR3 is 14 residues. Germline V CDR1 and CDR2: LNHDA, SQIVND (reference sequence). The CDR3 is CASSPGTVNTEAFF. The CDR3 DNA reads TGTGCCAGTAGCCCTGGGACAGTGAACACTGAAGCTTTCTTT.

The rearrangement uses TRBV7-9 and TRBJ2-7; 7 nucleotides align to TRBD1. The CDR3 spans 13 residues. Looked up from germline, CDR1 is SEHNR and CDR2 is FQNEAQ (reference sequence). V gave up 3 bases and J gave up 5 bases; unmatched junction bases: 4. In DNA, the CDR3 is TGTGCCAGCAGCTTTACCGACAGGGACGAGCAGTACTTC. Translated: CASSFTDRDEQYF.

The chain combines TRBV11-2 with TRBJ2-7, with unresolved D. Trimming took 4 bases from V and 0 from J, leaving 10 bases between them. Germline CDR1 reads SGHAT; CDR2 reads FQNNGV. The CDR3 totals 14 residues. CDR3 region: CASSSPASSYEQYF. The CDR3 DNA follows: TGTGCCAGCAGCTCCCCGGCTAGCTCCTACGAGCAGTACTTC. The full variable domain, in which reference TRBV11-2 and TRBJ2-7 provide the parts outside the CDR3, is EAGVAQSPRYKIIEKRQSVAFWCNPISGHATLYWYQQILGQGPKLLIQFQNNGVVDDSQLPKDRFSAERLKGVDSTLKIQPAKLEDSAVYLCASSSPASSYEQYFGPGTRLTVT.

V and J are TRBV4-2 and TRBJ2-1, with D possibly TRBD2 on 6 matching bases. Between the trimmed V and J ends, which lost 4 bases and 7 bases, there was a span of 11 bases. Germline V CDR1 and CDR2: LGHNA, YNFKEQ. The CDR3 covers 13 residues. This chain's CDR3 is CASSRGGENEQFF. In DNA, the CDR3 is TGTGCCAGCAGCCGAGGCGGGGAAAATGAGCAGTTCTTC.

The V call is TRBV5-1, the J call TRBJ2-4, with a tentative D call TRBD1 (5 bases). The V gene's germline CDR1 is SGHRS and CDR2 YFSETQ. V lost 0 bases and J lost 1, with 11 bases in between. This CDR3 has 16 amino acids. The CDR3 sequence is CASSLEAGMAKNIQYF. In DNA form, the CDR3 reads TGCGCCAGCAGCTTGGAGGCAGGGATGGCCAAAAACATTCAGTACTTC.

V usage is TRBV4-1 and J usage is TRBJ2-7, with 16 bases matching TRBD2. CDR1 is MGHRA, CDR2 YSYEKL, per germline. The J segment lost 1 base and the V segment lost 1 base, leaving 16 bases of the junction unmatched. This CDR3 region has 22 residues. This CDR3 reads CASSQAPGLAGGRQKGSYEQYF. The CDR3 DNA reads TGCGCCAGCAGCCAAGCCCCGGGACTAGCGGGAGGGCGTCAGAAGGGTTCCTACGAGCAGTACTTC.

This rearrangement joins TRBV7-3 to TRBJ2-5; the D is unclear. CDR1 SGHTA and CDR2 FQGTGA come from the germline V gene. This CDR3 comprises 14 residues. V dropped 2 bases and J dropped 1 base, with 8 bases sitting between them. The chain's CDR3 is CASSLVSSQETQYF. The CDR3 coding sequence is TGTGCCAGCAGCTTAGTATCCAGCCAAGAGACCCAGTACTTC.

V gene TRBV11-2 combines with J gene TRBJ1-1; D gene ambiguous. The ends were cut back, 4 bases at V and 4 bases at J, with 19 bases in the middle. Germline CDR1 and CDR2: SGHAT and FQNNGV. This CDR3 spans 16 amino acids. The CDR3 loop is CASSSPPGWGTTEAFF. Written as DNA, the CDR3 is TGTGCCAGCAGCTCCCCCCCGGGATGGGGTACCACTGAAGCTTTCTTT. Full variable domain (rest looked up from reference TRBV11-2 and TRBJ1-1): EAGVAQSPRYKIIEKRQSVAFWCNPISGHATLYWYQQILGQGPKLLIQFQNNGVVDDSQLPKDRFSAERLKGVDSTLKIQPAKLEDSAVYLCASSSPPGWGTTEAFFGQGTRLTVV.

The V and J genes are TRBV11-3 and TRBJ2-1; the match to TRBD2 covers 11 bases. The germline CDR1 and CDR2 sequences are SGHNT and YENEEA. The CDR3 covers 16 residues. Losses at the gene ends were 5 bases for V and 7 bases for J; bases not matched to a gene: 10. This CDR3 reads CASSPTSGALWNEQFF. In DNA form, the CDR3 reads TGTGCCAGCAGCCCGACTAGCGGGGCCCTTTGGAATGAGCAGTTCTTC.

This clone was seen more than once but under ten times. The V and J genes are TRBV2 and TRBJ1-2, with 8 nucleotides matching TRBD1. CDR1 is SNHLY and CDR2 is FYNNEI in the germline V gene. Germline trimming cut 6 bases from V and 2 bases from J; bases unmatched to any gene: 2. There are 13 residues in the CDR3. The CDR3 region is CASSWDRNYGYTF. In DNA, the CDR3 is TGTGCCAGCAGCTGGGACAGGAACTATGGCTACACCTTC.

This chain joins TRBV19 and TRBJ2-1; a weak D match, TRBD1 (5 bases). CDR3 length equals 15 residues. Germline CDR1 is LNHDA and CDR2 is SQIVND (reference sequence). The ends were cut back, 3 bases at V and 0 bases at J, with 9 bases in the middle. DNA of the CDR3: TGTGCCAGTAGTATCAGGGATGACTCCTACAATGAGCAGTTCTTC. Translation gives CASSIRDDSYNEQFF.

The chain combines TRBV3-1 (or the pseudogene TRBV3-2) with TRBJ1-6; D is ambiguous. The germline V and J ends were trimmed by 0 bases and 11 bases, with 11 bases remaining between them. Germline CDR1 reads LGHDT; CDR2 reads YNNKEL (reference sequence). This CDR3 is built from 14 residues. The CDR3 DNA reads as TGTGCCAGCAGCCAAGATCTCGCGCTGACACCCCTCCACTTT. Amino acids: CASSQDLALTPLHF.

The J gene is TRBJ1-1, the V gene TRBV2; TRBD1 might be the D (6 bases). The germline V gene has CDR1 SNHLY and CDR2 FYNNEI. V gave up 3 bases and J gave up 8 bases, with 16 bases separating them. The CDR3 is 14 amino acids. The CDR3 reads CASSEASRGLEAFF. The DNA for the CDR3 is TGTGCCAGCAGTGAGGCAAGCAGGGGCTTGGAAGCTTTCTTT. Based on the CDR3 plus reference TRBV2 and TRBJ1-1, the full variable domain is EPEVTQTPSHQVTQMGQEVILRCVPISNHLYFYWYRQILGQKVEFLVSFYNNEISEKSEIFDDQFSVERPDGSNFTLKIRSTKLEDSAMYFCASSEASRGLEAFFGQGTRLTVV.

V gene TRBV7-8 combines with J gene TRBJ2-1; D is perhaps TRBD1 (5 bases). CDR3 length: 13 residues. Between the trimmed V and J ends, which lost 3 bases and 8 bases, there was a span of 11 bases. Germline V CDR1 and CDR2: SGHVS, FQNEAQ. In DNA form, the CDR3 reads TGTGCCAGCAGCTTTGCCAGGGCCTATGAGCAGTTCTTC. As protein: CASSFARAYEQFF.

This sequence joins TRBV10-3 and TRBJ1-5; unclear D gene. Trimming pared 4 bases from V and 0 bases from J, leaving 7 bases between. Germline V gene data show CDR1 as ENHRY and CDR2 as SYGVKD. This CDR3 comprises 14 residues. CDR3 nucleotide sequence: TGTGCCATCAGTGGGGAGAGTAGCAATCAGCCCCAGCATTTT. This sequence encodes CAISGESSNQPQHF.